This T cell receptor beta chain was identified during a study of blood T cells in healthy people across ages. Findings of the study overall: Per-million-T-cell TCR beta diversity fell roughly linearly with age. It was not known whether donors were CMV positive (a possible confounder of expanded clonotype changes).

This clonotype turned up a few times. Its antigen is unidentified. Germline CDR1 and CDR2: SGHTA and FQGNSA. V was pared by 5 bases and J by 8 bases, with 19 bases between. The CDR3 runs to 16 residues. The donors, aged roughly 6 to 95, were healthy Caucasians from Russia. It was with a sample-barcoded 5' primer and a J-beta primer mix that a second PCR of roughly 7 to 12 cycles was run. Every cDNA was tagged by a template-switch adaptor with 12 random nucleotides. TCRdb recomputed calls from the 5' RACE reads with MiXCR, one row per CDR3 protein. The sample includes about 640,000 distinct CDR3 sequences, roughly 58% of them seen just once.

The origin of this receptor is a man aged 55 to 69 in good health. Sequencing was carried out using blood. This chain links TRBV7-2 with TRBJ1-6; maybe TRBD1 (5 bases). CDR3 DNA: TGTGCCAGCAGCCCCCGGGAGTGGGGGTCATATTCACCCCTCCACTTT. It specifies CASSPREWGSYSPLHF.